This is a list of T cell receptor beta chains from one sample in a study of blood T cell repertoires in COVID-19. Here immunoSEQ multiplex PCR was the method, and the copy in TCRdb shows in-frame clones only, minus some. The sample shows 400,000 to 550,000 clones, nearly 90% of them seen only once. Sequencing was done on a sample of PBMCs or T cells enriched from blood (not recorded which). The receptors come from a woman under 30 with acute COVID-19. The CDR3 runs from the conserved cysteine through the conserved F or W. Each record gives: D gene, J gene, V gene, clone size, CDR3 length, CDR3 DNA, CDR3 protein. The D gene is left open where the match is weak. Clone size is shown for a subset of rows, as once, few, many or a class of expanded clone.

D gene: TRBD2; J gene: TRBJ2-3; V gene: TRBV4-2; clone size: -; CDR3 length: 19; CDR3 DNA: TGTGCCAGCAGCCAAGACCTAGGGCTAGCGGGGGGACACACAGATACGCAGTATTTT; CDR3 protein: CASSQDLGLAGGHTDTQYF
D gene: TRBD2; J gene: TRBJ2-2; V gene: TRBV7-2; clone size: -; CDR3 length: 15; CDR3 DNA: TGTGCCAGCAGCGCGACTAGCGTGAACACCGGGGAGCTGTTTTTT; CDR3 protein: CASSATSVNTGELFF
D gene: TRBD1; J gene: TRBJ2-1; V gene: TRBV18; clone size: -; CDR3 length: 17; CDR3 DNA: TGTGCCAGCTCAACAAGGGGACAGTTCGCCTCCTACAATGAGCAGTTCTTC; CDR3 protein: CASSTRGQFASYNEQFF
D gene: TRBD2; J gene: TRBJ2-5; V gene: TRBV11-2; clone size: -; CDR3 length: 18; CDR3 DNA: TGTGCCAGCAGCTCTGAGTATGGGGCGGGAGGAAGCCAAGAGACCCAGTACTTC; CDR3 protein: CASSSEYGAGGSQETQYF
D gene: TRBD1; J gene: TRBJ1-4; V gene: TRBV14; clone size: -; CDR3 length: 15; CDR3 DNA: TGTGCCAGCAGCCTCAGACAGGGTTGGATTGAAAAACTGTTTTTT; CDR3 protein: CASSLRQGWIEKLFF
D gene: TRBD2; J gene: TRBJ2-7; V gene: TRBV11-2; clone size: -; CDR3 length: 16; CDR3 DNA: TGTGCCAGCAGCTTAACCGCGACTAGCGGGAATTACGAGCAGTACTTC; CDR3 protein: CASSLTATSGNYEQYF
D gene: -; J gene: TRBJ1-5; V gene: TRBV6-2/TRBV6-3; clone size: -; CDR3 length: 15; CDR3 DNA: TGTGCCAGCAGTTACCGCGGGGTTGGCAATCAGCCCCAGCATTTT; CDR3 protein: CASSYRGVGNQPQHF
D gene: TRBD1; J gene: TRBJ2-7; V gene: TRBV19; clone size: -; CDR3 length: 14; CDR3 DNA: TGTGCCAGTAGTTTGGGGACAGGAGGATTCGAGCAGTACTTC; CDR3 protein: CASSLGTGGFEQYF
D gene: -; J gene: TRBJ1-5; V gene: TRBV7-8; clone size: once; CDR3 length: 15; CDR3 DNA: TGTGCCAGCAGCTATAGACGGGTTAGCAATCAGCCCCAGCATTTT; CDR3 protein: CASSYRRVSNQPQHF
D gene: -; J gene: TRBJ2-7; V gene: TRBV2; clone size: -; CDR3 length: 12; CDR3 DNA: TGTGCCAGCAGTCCCGGGATGGGGGAGCAGTACTTC; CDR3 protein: CASSPGMGEQYF
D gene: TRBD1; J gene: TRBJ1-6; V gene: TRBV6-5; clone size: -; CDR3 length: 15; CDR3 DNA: TGTGCCAGCAGTTTAAGGACAGGGGGTAATTCACCCCTCCACTTT; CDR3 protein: CASSLRTGGNSPLHF
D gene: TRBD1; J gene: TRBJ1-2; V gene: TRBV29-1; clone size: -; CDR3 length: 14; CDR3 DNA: TGCAGCGTCCAGGGGGCGAATCTCCGAAATGGCTACACCTTC; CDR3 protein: CSVQGANLRNGYTF
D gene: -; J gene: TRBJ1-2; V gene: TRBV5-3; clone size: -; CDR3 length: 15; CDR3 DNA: TGTGCCAGAAGCTTGTGGAGGCCGGCTAACTATGGCTACACCTTC; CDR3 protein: CARSLWRPANYGYTF
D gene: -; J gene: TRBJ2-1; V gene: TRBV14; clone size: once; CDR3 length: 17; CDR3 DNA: TGTGCCAGCAGCCAAGATTGGAACAGGGTCCCCCTCAATGAGCAGTTCTTC; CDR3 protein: CASSQDWNRVPLNEQFF
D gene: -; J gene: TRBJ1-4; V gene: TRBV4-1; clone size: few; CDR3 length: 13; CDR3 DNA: TGCGCCAGCAGCCAAATAAGGGGAGAAAAACTGTTTTTT; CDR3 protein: CASSQIRGEKLFF
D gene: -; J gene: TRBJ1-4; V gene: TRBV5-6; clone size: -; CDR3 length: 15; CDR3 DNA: TGTGCCAGCAGCTCCCACCTCCTTGGGGCGGAAAAACTGTTTTTT; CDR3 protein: CASSSHLLGAEKLFF
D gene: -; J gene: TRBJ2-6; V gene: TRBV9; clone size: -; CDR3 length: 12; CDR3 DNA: TGTGCCAGCGGAGTCGGGGCCAACGTCCTGACTTTC; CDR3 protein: CASGVGANVLTF
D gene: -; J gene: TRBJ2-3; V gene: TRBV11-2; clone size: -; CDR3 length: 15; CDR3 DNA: TGTGCCAGCAGCTTAGATAGGAGGGATGGAGATACGCAGTATTTT; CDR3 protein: CASSLDRRDGDTQYF
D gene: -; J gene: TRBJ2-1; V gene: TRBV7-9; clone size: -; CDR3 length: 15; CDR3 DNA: TGTGCCAGCAGCCAAACAGAATATCCCTACAATGAGCAGTTCTTC; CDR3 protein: CASSQTEYPYNEQFF
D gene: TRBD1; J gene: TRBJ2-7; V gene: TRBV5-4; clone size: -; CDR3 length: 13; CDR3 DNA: TGTGCCAGCAAAGGGACAGGGGGTCGGGAGCAGTACTTC; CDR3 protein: CASKGTGGREQYF
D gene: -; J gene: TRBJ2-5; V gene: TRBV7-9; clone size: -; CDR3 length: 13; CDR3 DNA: TGTGCCAGCAGCCCGGAGGTAAAAGAGACCCAGTACTTC; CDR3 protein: CASSPEVKETQYF
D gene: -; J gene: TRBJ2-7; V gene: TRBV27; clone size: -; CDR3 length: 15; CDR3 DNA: TGTGCCAGCAGTTTATCCCAGGATTCCACCTACGAGCAGTACTTC; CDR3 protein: CASSLSQDSTYEQYF
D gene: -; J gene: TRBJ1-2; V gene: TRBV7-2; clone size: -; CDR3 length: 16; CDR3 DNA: TGTGCCAGCAGCTTAGCTTCGGGACAAAACAACTATGGCTACACCTTC; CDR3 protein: CASSLASGQNNYGYTF
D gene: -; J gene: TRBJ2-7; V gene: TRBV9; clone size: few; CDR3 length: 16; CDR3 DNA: TGTGCCAGCAGCTCCACCCGGACAGCCCCAACCTACGAGCAGTACTTC; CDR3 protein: CASSSTRTAPTYEQYF
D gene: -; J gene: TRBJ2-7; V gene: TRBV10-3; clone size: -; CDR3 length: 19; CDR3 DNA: TGTGCCATCAGTGAGTCTATCGGGTTAGGAAAGGCAGGGATCCACGAGCAGTACTTC; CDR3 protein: CAISESIGLGKAGIHEQYF
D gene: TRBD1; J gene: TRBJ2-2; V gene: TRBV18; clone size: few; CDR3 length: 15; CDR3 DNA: TGTGCCAGCTCACCTTTAACAGGGGACACCGGGGAGCTGTTTTTT; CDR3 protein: CASSPLTGDTGELFF
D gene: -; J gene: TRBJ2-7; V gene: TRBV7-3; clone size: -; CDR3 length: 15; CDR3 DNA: TGTGCCAGCAGCTTAAAGACAGGTTCCTCCTACGAGCAGTACTTC; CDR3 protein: CASSLKTGSSYEQYF